The clone carrying this T cell receptor (beta chain) was observed a single time. Antigen specificity is unknown. This specimen belongs to a study of T cell responses to AZD1222 COVID-19 vaccine. For the study at large: Investigators merged groups given second doses at roughly 4 or roughly 12 weeks.

Findings and caveats of the study: Increases in Spike-specific TCR breadth and depth were seen after two AZD1222 doses. Baseline antibody screening turned up just a handful of seropositive AZD1222 recipients.

Assay used: immunoSEQ multiplex PCR; TCRdb lists only in-frame clones, some missing. The table has some 140,000 clones, 80% to 95% seen once. Germline V gene lookup returns CDR1 SGHRS and CDR2 YFSETQ. This CDR3 spans 16 amino acids. V was pared by 4 bases and J by 3 bases, with 9 bases of the junction left unmatched. This clonotype was sampled from an adult in good health. The chain couples TRBV5-1 to TRBJ1-4, with 7 bases matching TRBD1. This sample comprised peripheral blood, obtained on day 0 of AZD1222 vaccination. Written as DNA, the CDR3 is TGCGCCAGCAGCCGGACAGGACCCGCGGCTAATGAAAAACTGTTTTTT. Translation gives CASSRTGPAANEKLFF.